One and the same sample provided the 4 T cell receptor beta chains below, sequenced in a study of T cell changes during pregnancy in multiple sclerosis. Measured with immunoSEQ multiplex PCR; TCRdb has only the in-frame clones, and not every one. Altogether some 49,000 clones are present, 85% to 95% being singletons, with the ten largest covering 5% to 7%. The material sequenced was CD8+ T cells from peripheral blood mononuclear cells, taken in the first trimester of pregnancy. These receptors were collected from a female donor with multiple sclerosis, enrolled in a pregnancy study.

The chain couples TRBV5-1 to TRBJ1-1, with unresolved D. This CDR3 region has 13 residues. Trimming stripped 5 bases from V and 1 base from J, with 9 bases between. CDR1 is SGHRS and CDR2 is YFSETQ in the germline V gene. The CDR3 bases are TGCGCCAGCAGGGAAACGGGGAACACTGAAGCTTTCTTT. It translates to CASRETGNTEAFF.

The gene calls are TRBV7-8 and TRBJ1-5; D is ambiguous. The germline V gene has CDR1 SGHVS and CDR2 FQNEAQ. CDR3 length: 12 amino acids. V was shortened by 4 bases and J by 6 bases, with 7 bases between the two germline ends. The CDR3 nucleotides read TGTGCCAGCAGCTCAGGTAGTCAGCCCCAGCATTTT. It encodes CASSSGSQPQHF.

The chain recombines TRBV29-1 with TRBJ1-1, with D unclear. Per germline, CDR1 SQVTM and CDR2 ANQGSEA. This CDR3 has 12 amino acids. The germline V and J ends were trimmed by 4 bases and 4 bases, with 10 bases remaining between them. The CDR3 spells CSVAVPGTEAFF. CDR3 in DNA: TGCAGCGTTGCGGTACCAGGCACTGAAGCTTTCTTT. Looking up the rest from reference TRBV29-1 and TRBJ1-1 gives the full variable domain: SAVISQKPSRDICQRGTSLTIQCQVDSQVTMMFWYRQQPGQSLTLIATANQGSEATYESGFVIDKFPISRPNLTFSTLTVSNMSPEDSSIYLCSVAVPGTEAFFGQGTRLTVV.

CDR3 nucleotide sequence: TGCGCCAGTGAGGAGGTATTAAATGAGCAGTTCTTC. This translates into CASEEVLNEQFF. The rearrangement joins TRBV10-2 to TRBJ2-1; possible D gene TRBD2, 5 bases. This CDR3 is built from 12 residues. V was shortened by 9 bases and J by 7 bases, with 13 bases between the two germline ends. Germline V CDR1 and CDR2: WSHSY, SAAADI.